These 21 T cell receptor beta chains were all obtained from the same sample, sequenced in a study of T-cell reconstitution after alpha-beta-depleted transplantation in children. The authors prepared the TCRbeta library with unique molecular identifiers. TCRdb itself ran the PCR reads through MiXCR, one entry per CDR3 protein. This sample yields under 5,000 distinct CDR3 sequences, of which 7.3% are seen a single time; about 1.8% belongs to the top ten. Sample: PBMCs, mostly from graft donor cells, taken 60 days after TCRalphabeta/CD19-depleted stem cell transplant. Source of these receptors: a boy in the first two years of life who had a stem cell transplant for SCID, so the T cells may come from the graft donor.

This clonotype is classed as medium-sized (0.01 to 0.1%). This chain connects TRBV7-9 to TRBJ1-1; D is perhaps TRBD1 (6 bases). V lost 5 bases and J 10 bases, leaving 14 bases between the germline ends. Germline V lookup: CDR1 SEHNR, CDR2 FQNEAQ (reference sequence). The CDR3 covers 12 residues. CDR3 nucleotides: TGTGCCAGCAGCCCTGGACTAGGGGGAGCTTTCTTT. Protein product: CASSPGLGGAFF.

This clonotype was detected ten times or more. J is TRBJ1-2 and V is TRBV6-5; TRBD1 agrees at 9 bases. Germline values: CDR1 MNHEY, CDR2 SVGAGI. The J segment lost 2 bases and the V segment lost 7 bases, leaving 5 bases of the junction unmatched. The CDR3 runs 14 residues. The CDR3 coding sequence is TGTGCCAGCATTTGGGACAGGGACAACTATGGCTACACCTTC. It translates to CASIWDRDNYGYTF.

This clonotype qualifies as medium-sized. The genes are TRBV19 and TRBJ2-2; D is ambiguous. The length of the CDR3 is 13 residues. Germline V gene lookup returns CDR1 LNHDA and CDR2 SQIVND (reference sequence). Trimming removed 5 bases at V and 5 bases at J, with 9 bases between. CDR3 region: CASSVRRTGELFF. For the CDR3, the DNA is TGTGCCAGTAGTGTCAGACGGACCGGGGAGCTGTTTTTT.

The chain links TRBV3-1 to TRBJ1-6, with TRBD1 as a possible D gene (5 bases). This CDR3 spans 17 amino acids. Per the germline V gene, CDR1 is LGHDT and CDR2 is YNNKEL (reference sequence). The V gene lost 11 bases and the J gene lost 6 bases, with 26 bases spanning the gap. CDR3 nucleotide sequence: TGTGCCTGCACCAATGGACGGACAAGAATGGTTAATTCACCCCTCCACTTT. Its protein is CACTNGRTRMVNSPLHF.

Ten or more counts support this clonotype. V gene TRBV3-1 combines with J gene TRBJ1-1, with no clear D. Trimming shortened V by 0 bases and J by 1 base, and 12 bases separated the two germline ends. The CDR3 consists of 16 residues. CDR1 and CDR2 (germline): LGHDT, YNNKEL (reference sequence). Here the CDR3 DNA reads TGTGCCAGCAGCCAAGATCGGACCCGGCGGAACACTGAAGCTTTCTTT. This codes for CASSQDRTRRNTEAFF. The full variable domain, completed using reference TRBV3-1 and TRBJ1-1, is DTAVSQTPKYLVTQMGNDKSIKCEQNLGHDTMYWYKQDSKKFLKIMFSYNNKELIINETVPNRFSPKSPDKAHLNLHINSLELGDSAVYFCASSQDRTRRNTEAFFGQGTRLTVV.

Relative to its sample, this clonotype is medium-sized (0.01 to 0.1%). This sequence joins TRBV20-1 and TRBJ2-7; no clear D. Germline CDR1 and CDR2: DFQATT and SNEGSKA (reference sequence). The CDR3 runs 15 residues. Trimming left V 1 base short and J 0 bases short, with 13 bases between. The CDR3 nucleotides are TGCAGTGCTAGAGGTAGGAGCATTCTCTCCTACGAGCAGTACTTC. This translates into CSARGRSILSYEQYF.

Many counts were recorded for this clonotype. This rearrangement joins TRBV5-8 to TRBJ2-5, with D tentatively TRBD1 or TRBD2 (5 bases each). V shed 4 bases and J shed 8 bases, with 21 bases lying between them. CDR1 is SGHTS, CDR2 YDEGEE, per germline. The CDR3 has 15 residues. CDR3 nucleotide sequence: TGTGCCAGCAGCACCCCCGGGACGCCCAGTATAACCCAGTACTTC. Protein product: CASSTPGTPSITQYF.

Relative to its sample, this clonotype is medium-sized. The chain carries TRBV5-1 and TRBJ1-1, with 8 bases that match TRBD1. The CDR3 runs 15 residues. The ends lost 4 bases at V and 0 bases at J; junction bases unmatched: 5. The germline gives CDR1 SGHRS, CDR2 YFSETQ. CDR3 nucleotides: TGCGCCAGCAGCACGGGGACAGGACTGAACACTGAAGCTTTCTTT. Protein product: CASSTGTGLNTEAFF. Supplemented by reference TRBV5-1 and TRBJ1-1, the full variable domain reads KAGVTQTPRYLIKTRGQQVTLSCSPISGHRSVSWYQQTPGQGLQFLFEYFSETQRNKGNFPGRFSGRQFSNSRSEMNVSTLELGDSALYLCASSTGTGLNTEAFFGQGTRLTVV.

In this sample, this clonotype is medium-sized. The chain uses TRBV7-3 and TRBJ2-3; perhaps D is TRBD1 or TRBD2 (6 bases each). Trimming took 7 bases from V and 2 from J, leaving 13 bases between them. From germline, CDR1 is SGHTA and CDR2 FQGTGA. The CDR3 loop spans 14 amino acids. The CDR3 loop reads CASNRGLNTDTQYF. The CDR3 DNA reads TGTGCCAGCAACCGGGGGCTTAACACAGATACGCAGTATTTT.

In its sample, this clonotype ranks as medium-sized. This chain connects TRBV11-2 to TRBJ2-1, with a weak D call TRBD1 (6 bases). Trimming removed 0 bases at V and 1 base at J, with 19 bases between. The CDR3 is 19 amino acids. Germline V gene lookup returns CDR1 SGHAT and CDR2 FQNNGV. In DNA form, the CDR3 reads TGTGCCAGCAGCTTAGATCCTTTTATCGGGACACAGTCCTACAATGAGCAGTTCTTC. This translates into CASSLDPFIGTQSYNEQFF.

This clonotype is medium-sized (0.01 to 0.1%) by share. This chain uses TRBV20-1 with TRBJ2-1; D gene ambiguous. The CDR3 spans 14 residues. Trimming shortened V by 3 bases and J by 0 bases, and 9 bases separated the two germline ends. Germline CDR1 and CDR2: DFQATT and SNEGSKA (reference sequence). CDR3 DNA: TGCAGTGCTAGGACGGAAAGCTCCTACAATGAGCAGTTCTTC. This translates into CSARTESSYNEQFF.

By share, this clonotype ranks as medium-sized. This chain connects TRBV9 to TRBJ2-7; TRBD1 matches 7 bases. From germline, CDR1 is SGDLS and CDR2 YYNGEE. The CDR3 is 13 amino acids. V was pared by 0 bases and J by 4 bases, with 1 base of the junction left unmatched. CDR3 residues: CASSVEQGYEQYF. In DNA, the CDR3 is TGTGCCAGCAGCGTAGAACAGGGGTACGAGCAGTACTTC.

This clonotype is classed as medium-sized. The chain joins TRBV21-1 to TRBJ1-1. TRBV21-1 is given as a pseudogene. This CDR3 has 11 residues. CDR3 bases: TGTGCCAGCAGACAGAACACTGAAGCTTTCTTT. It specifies CASRQNTEAFF.

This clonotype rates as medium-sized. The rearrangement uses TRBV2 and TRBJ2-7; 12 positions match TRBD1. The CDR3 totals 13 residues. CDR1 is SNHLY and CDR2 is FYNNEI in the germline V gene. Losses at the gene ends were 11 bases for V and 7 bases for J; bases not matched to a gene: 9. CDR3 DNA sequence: TGTGCCGGCCGGGACAGGGGGCGCTGGGAGCAGTACTTC. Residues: CAGRDRGRWEQYF.

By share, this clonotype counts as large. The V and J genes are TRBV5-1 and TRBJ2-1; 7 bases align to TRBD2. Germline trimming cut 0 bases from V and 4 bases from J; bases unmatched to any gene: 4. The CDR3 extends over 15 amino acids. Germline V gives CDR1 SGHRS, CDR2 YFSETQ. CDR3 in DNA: TGCGCCAGCAGCTTGGAGGGTAGCGGGTACAATGAGCAGTTCTTC. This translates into CASSLEGSGYNEQFF. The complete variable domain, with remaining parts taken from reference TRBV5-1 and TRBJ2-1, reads KAGVTQTPRYLIKTRGQQVTLSCSPISGHRSVSWYQQTPGQGLQFLFEYFSETQRNKGNFPGRFSGRQFSNSRSEMNVSTLELGDSALYLCASSLEGSGYNEQFFGPGTRLTVL.

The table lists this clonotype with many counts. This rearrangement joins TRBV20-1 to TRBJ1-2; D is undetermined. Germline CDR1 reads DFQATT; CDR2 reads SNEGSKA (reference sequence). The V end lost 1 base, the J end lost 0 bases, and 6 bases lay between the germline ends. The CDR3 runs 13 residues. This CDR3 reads CSARGSPNYGYTF. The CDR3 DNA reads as TGCAGTGCTAGAGGTAGTCCTAACTATGGCTACACCTTC.

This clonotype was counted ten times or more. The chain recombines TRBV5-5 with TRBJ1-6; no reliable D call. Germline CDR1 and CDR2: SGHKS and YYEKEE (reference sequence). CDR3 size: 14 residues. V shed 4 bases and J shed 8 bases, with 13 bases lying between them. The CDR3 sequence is CASSPGPLDSPLHF. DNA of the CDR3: TGTGCCAGCAGCCCGGGCCCGCTGGATTCACCCCTCCACTTT.

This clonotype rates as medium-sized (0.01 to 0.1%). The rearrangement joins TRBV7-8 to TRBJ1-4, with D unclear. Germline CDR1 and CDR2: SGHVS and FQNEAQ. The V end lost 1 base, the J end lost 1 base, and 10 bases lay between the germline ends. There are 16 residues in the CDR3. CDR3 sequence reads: CASSLEGPKTNEKLFF. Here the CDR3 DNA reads TGTGCCAGCAGCTTAGAAGGTCCGAAAACTAATGAAAAACTGTTTTTT.

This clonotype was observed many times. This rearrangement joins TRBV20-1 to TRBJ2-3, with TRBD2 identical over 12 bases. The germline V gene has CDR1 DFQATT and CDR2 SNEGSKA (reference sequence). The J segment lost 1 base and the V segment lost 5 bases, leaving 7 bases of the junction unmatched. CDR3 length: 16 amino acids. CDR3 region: CSAGLAGGRGTDTQYF. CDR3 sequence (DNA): TGCAGTGCTGGTCTAGCGGGGGGGCGAGGCACAGATACGCAGTATTTT.

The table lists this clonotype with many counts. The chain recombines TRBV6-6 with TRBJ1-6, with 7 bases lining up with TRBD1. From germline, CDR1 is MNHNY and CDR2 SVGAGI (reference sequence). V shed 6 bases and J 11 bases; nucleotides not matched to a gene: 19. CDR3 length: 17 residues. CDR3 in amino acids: CASSDICRDRLRTPLHF. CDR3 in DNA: TGTGCCAGCAGCGATATATGCCGGGACAGACTTCGGACACCCCTCCACTTT.

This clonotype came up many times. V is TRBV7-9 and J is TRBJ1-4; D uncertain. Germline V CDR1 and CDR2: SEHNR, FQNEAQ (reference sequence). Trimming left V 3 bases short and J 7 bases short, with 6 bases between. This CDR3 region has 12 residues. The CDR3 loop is CASSFAGEKLFF. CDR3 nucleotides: TGTGCCAGCAGCTTTGCCGGTGAAAAACTGTTTTTT.